One T cell receptor beta chain is described in this entry. The antigen is undetermined. The sample originates from a study of T cell responses to AZD1222 COVID-19 vaccine. Sequencing used immunoSEQ multiplex PCR; TCRdb keeps in-frame clones, though not all of them. The profile covers 160,000 or so clones, with around nine tenths appearing a single time and roughly 5% taken by the ten largest. Findings and limits, study-wide: Of the AZD1222 recipients, only 6 or 7 were seropositive at baseline. Unmutated variant regions are reportedly targeted by nearly half of spike-specific TCRs. CD4 TCRs linked to vaccination spanned spike, dominating at 160-218 and 743-854.

Germline V CDR1 and CDR2: SEHNR, FQNEAQ (reference sequence). This CDR3 comprises 14 residues. V was clipped by 3 bases and J by 8 bases; unmatched bases: 1. The chain carries TRBV7-9 and TRBJ2-1, with TRBD2 matching over 13 bases. The TCR comes from an adult in good health. The sample was peripheral blood, taken on day 0 of AZD1222 vaccination. The CDR3 region is CASSFGLAGDEQFF. The CDR3 DNA reads TGTGCCAGCAGCTTCGGACTAGCGGGAGATGAGCAGTTCTTC.